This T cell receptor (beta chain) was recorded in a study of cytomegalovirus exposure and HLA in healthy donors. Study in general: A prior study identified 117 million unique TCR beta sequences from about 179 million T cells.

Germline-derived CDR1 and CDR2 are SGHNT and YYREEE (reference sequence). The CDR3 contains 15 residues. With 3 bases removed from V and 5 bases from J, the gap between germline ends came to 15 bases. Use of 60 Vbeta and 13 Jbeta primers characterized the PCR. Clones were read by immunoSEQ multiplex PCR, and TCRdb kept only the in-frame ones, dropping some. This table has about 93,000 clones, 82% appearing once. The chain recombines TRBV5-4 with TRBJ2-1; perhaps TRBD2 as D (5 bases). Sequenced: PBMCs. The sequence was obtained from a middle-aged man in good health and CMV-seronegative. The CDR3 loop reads CASSYPAGDNNEQFF. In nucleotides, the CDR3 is TGTGCCAGCAGCTACCCGGCGGGCGATAACAATGAGCAGTTCTTC.